This T cell receptor (beta chain) derives from a study of T cells in women clearing cervical HPV infection. The method was immunoSEQ multiplex PCR; TCRdb's version includes in-frame clones alone and lacks a portion of them. Reported are 46,000 or so clones; the ten largest clones contain 35% to 45%. CDR3 length equals 13 residues. Germline values: CDR1 KGHSH, CDR2 LQKENI. Between the trimmed V and J ends, which lost 5 bases and 1 base, there was a span of 8 bases. Study outcomes and limitations: Cases and controls were distinguished at AUC 0.83 by richness and V genes. CIN3+ cases had significantly higher TCR richness than controls; evenness did not differ.

On this clone itself: Its specificity is not known. The CDR3 is cut off 3 residues early in the read; its end comes from the germline J gene.

Sequencing was performed on blood buffy coat. This chain links TRBV18 with TRBJ2-5, with a weak D call TRBD2 (6 bases). The TCR was taken from a woman aged 18-70 years with a cervical HPV16 infection that either progressed to CIN3+ or cleared (not recorded which). This CDR3 reads CASSEGLQETQYF. The sequenced part of the CDR3 DNA is TGTGCCAGCTCAGAGGGACTCCAAGAGACC.